Listed here are 31 T cell receptor beta chains from one sample, sequenced in a study of T cell changes during pregnancy in multiple sclerosis. Data came from immunoSEQ multiplex PCR; TCRdb stores just in-frame clones and leaves some out. The table lists some 42,000 clones, about 92% of them singletons. The material was CD4+ T cells from peripheral blood mononuclear cells, obtained in the third trimester of pregnancy. All receptors come from a female donor with multiple sclerosis, enrolled in a pregnancy study.

The chain is built from TRBV6-1 and TRBJ1-1; D is uncertain. V lost 3 bases to trimming and J lost 10 bases, with 15 bases between them. The germline V gene encodes CDR1 MNHNS and CDR2 SASEGT. This CDR3 has 13 residues. The CDR3 sequence is CASSEVSRGRAFF. The CDR3 DNA reads as TGTGCCAGCAGTGAGGTCTCACGAGGTCGAGCTTTCTTT.

In this sample, this clone turned up a few times. V and J are TRBV28 and TRBJ1-1; D call uncertain. CDR3 length: 14 amino acids. In germline, CDR1 is MDHEN, CDR2 SYDVKM. The ends were cut back, 5 bases at V and 0 bases at J, with 10 bases in the middle. CDR3 sequence reads: CASSRYDMNTEAFF. As DNA, the CDR3 is TGTGCCAGCAGTAGATACGACATGAACACTGAAGCTTTCTTT.

CDR3 sequence (DNA): TGTGCCAGCAGCTCGACAGCGAACACCGGGGAGCTGTTTTTT. It yields the protein CASSSTANTGELFF. The V and J genes are TRBV7-3 and TRBJ2-2; D possibly corresponds to TRBD1 (5 bases). Trimming left V 4 bases short and J 0 bases short, with 6 bases between. CDR3 length: 14 residues. Germline V gene data show CDR1 as SGHTA and CDR2 as FQGTGA.

The chain links TRBV7-6 to TRBJ2-7, with 7 bases identical to TRBD1. CDR3 length equals 16 residues. Germline V gives CDR1 SGHVS, CDR2 FNYEAQ. V was clipped by 1 base and J by 2 bases; unmatched bases: 8. The chain's CDR3 is CASSLEGGQVAYEQYF. In DNA, the CDR3 is TGTGCCAGCAGCTTAGAAGGAGGACAGGTTGCCTACGAGCAGTACTTC.

This chain uses TRBV21-1 with TRBJ2-5; the D call in the table, TRBD2, was not verified against the DNA. TRBV21-1 is a recognized pseudogene. The CDR3 totals 15 residues. CDR3 nucleotide sequence: TGTGCCAGCAGCAAAATGCCAGCGGGACATGAGACCCAGTACTTC. Residues: CASSKMPAGHETQYF.

This clone was detected only once. The chain has TRBV6-5 and TRBJ1-5; TRBD1 matches 8 bases. After removal of 6 bases from V and 4 bases from J, the junction contained 5 bases not matched to a gene. The CDR3 contains 14 residues. Germline-derived CDR1 and CDR2 are MNHEY and SVGAGI. The CDR3 region has the DNA TGTGCCAGCAGCCGGACAGGGACAAATCAGCCCCAGCATTTT. This gives the protein CASSRTGTNQPQHF.

V is TRBV6-1 and J is TRBJ2-7; D is possibly TRBD1 (6 bases). Germline CDR1 and CDR2: MNHNS and SASEGT. V was cut by 5 bases and J by 3 bases, with 14 bases left in between. CDR3 size: 14 residues. Here the CDR3 reads CASSSRDTDYEQYF. CDR3 bases: TGTGCCAGCAGTAGCCGGGACACCGACTACGAGCAGTACTTC.

This chain joins TRBV10-3 and TRBJ2-2, with 8 bases matching TRBD1. CDR1 and CDR2 (germline): ENHRY, SYGVKD. The CDR3 consists of 14 residues. The J segment lost 1 base and the V segment lost 6 bases, leaving 1 base of the junction unmatched. CDR3 sequence: CAIRGQVNTGELFF. CDR3 DNA sequence: TGTGCCATCAGGGGACAGGTGAACACCGGGGAGCTGTTTTTT.

The chain has TRBV29-1 and TRBJ2-3; a weak D match, TRBD1 (6 bases). Germline V gene lookup returns CDR1 SQVTM and CDR2 ANQGSEA. The length of the CDR3 is 12 residues. With 1 base removed from V and 9 bases from J, the gap between germline ends came to 11 bases. The CDR3 bases are TGCAGCGTTGAAGTGACAGGTAGAACGCAGTATTTT. Protein product: CSVEVTGRTQYF.

The chain recombines TRBV28 with TRBJ2-3; 9 bases agree with TRBD2. The CDR3 covers 17 residues. CDR1 MDHEN and CDR2 SYDVKM come from the germline V gene. Trimming removed 6 bases from V and 4 bases from J; junction bases left unmatched: 14. CDR3 region: CASSSRRVAGGADTQYF. In DNA, the CDR3 is TGTGCCAGCAGCTCCCGGAGAGTGGCGGGAGGGGCAGATACGCAGTATTTT.

The chain has TRBV28 and TRBJ2-7; maybe TRBD2 (5 bases). The germline V and J ends were trimmed by 5 bases and 3 bases, with 20 bases remaining between them. CDR1 MDHEN and CDR2 SYDVKM come from the germline V gene. This CDR3 spans 16 amino acids. The DNA of the CDR3 is TGTGCCAGCAGTCCTCCCCGCCCCCCGGAGGTCTACGAGCAGTACTTC. Protein product: CASSPPRPPEVYEQYF.

CDR3 DNA sequence: TGTGCCAGCAGCCCCCCGGGAGCGGGGGGGAGGGAGCAGTTCTTC. This encodes CASSPPGAGGREQFF. V and J are TRBV7-8 and TRBJ2-1; 10 bases are a match to TRBD2. V lost 5 bases, J lost 10 bases, and 11 bases stayed unmatched. Germline CDR1 and CDR2: SGHVS and FQNEAQ. The length of the CDR3 is 15 residues.

The chain links TRBV30 to TRBJ1-2, with D unresolved. Trimming shortened V by 4 bases and J by 0 bases, and 9 bases separated the two germline ends. Germline CDR1 and CDR2: GTSNPN and SVGIG (reference sequence). The length of the CDR3 is 13 residues. The CDR3 here is CAWKGGANYGYTF. In DNA, the CDR3 is TGTGCCTGGAAGGGAGGAGCTAACTATGGCTACACCTTC.

The CDR3 loop is CATSPEGLAKQYF. In nucleotides, the CDR3 is TGTGCCACCAGCCCTGAAGGGCTAGCTAAGCAGTACTTC. The chain has TRBV15 and TRBJ2-7; D possibly corresponds to TRBD2 (5 bases). This CDR3 region has 13 residues. V gave up 5 bases and J gave up 8 bases, with 16 bases separating them. In germline, CDR1 is LNHNV, CDR2 YYDKDF (reference sequence).

This clone was seen a handful of times. The chain is built from TRBV28 and TRBJ1-1; D is possibly TRBD1 (6 bases). CDR3 length: 13 amino acids. Trimming removed 6 bases from V and 6 bases from J, with 14 bases in between. Germline-derived CDR1 and CDR2 are MDHEN and SYDVKM. DNA for the CDR3: TGTGCCAGCAGGAGGGGGTTTTTCGCTGAAGCTTTCTTT. Amino acids: CASRRGFFAEAFF.

Remarks on this clone: Germline is not matched at one junction end, which may reflect a read error. The chain has TRBV28 and TRBJ2-7; D might be TRBD2 (6 bases). The CDR3 length is 14 residues. Germline assignment: CDR1 MDHEN and CDR2 SYDVKM. The CDR3 region is CASTRGLLSDEQYF. In nucleotides, the CDR3 is TGTGCCAGCACGAGGGGACTTCTCTCCGACGAGCAGTACTTC.

The genes are TRBV25-1 and TRBJ2-2; D might be TRBD1 (6 bases). Per germline, CDR1 MGHDK and CDR2 SYGVNS. This CDR3 has 13 amino acids. V lost 7 bases and J lost 4, with 10 bases in between. The CDR3 loop reads CASTGQPTGELFF. The CDR3 DNA sequence: TGTGCCAGCACAGGACAGCCCACCGGGGAGCTGTTTTTT.

The CDR3 region is CARGTSGTGTQYF. The CDR3 DNA sequence: TGTGCCAGGGGGACTAGCGGGACGGGAACGCAGTATTTT. The rearrangement links TRBV2 to TRBJ2-3, with 13 bases aligning to TRBD2. The V and J ends lost 9 bases and 9 bases, in that order; junction bases with no gene match: 6. Germline CDR1 and CDR2: SNHLY and FYNNEI. This CDR3 has 13 amino acids.

This clone appeared once. CDR3 nucleotides: TGTGCCAGCAGTTGGGGCCCGTGGGACACTGAAGCTTTCTTT. Protein: CASSWGPWDTEAFF. The chain is built from TRBV27 and TRBJ1-1; D is possibly TRBD1 (5 bases). This CDR3 contains 14 residues. In germline, CDR1 is MNHEY, CDR2 SMNVEV (reference sequence). V was clipped by 4 bases and J by 3 bases, with 12 bases between them.

Concerning this clone: The CDR3 ends on some other residue instead of the conserved phenylalanine or tryptophan, so this is likely a read error. The CDR3 reads CASSEKQARNQPQHL. The CDR3 nucleotides read TGTGCCAGCAGTGAAAAACAGGCTCGCAATCAGCCCCAGCATCTT. The rearrangement uses TRBV6-1 and TRBJ1-5; perhaps TRBD1 as D (5 bases). V lost 2 bases, J lost 2 bases, and 10 bases lay in between. This CDR3 spans 15 amino acids. CDR1 is MNHNS and CDR2 is SASEGT in the germline V gene.

The chain has TRBV11-2 and TRBJ2-1; 7 bases match TRBD1. Trimming removed 3 bases from V and 7 bases from J; junction bases left unmatched: 9. The germline V gene encodes CDR1 SGHAT and CDR2 FQNNGV. This CDR3 comprises 15 residues. In DNA form, the CDR3 reads TGTGCCAGCAGCTTGACCGCGACAGGGACGAATGAGCAGTTCTTC. It translates to CASSLTATGTNEQFF.

V and J are TRBV18 and TRBJ1-6; D gene ambiguous. The CDR3 consists of 13 residues. Trimming took 3 bases from V and 8 from J, leaving 8 bases between them. CDR1 and CDR2 (germline): KGHSH, LQKENI. This CDR3 is CASSPRRDSPLHF. In DNA, the CDR3 is TGTGCCAGCTCACCGCGGCGCGATTCACCCCTCCACTTT.

The chain uses TRBV5-5 and TRBJ2-2; 8 positions match TRBD1. This CDR3 region has 16 residues. Germline values: CDR1 SGHKS, CDR2 YYEKEE (reference sequence). J gave up 0 bases and V 2 bases, and 3 bases lay outside the gene matches. The CDR3 sequence is CASSFGTGANTGELFF. As DNA, the CDR3 is TGTGCCAGCAGCTTCGGGACAGGCGCGAACACCGGGGAGCTGTTTTTT.

In its sample, this clone was seen once. V gene TRBV27 combines with J gene TRBJ1-5; tentative D call: TRBD1 (5 bases). In germline, CDR1 is MNHEY, CDR2 SMNVEV (reference sequence). CDR3 length equals 17 residues. V was shortened by 6 bases and J by 0 bases, with 18 bases between the two germline ends. CDR3 loop: CASRPKGRDYSNQPQHF. CDR3 nucleotides: TGTGCCAGCAGACCGAAGGGCAGGGATTATAGCAATCAGCCCCAGCATTTT.

A word on this clone: A read error may produce the germline difference seen at one junction end. The chain uses TRBV7-3 and TRBJ2-2; possibly TRBD1 for D (6 bases). The CDR3 runs to 14 residues. The germline gives CDR1 SGHTA, CDR2 FQGTGA. DNA of the CDR3: TGTGCCAGCAGCTTTACAGGGAACGCCGGGGAGCTGTTTTTT. The encoded protein is CASSFTGNAGELFF.

The chain links TRBV6-1 to TRBJ1-4; D call uncertain. Germline V gene lookup returns CDR1 MNHNS and CDR2 SASEGT. The CDR3 consists of 12 residues. Trimming stripped 4 bases from V and 5 bases from J, with 5 bases between. The CDR3 DNA sequence: TGTGCCAGCAGTGCACAGAATGAAAAACTGTTTTTT. As protein: CASSAQNEKLFF.

In this sample, this clone turned up once. The chain employs TRBV11-3 and TRBJ2-1; 11 bases are shared with TRBD2. There are 20 residues in the CDR3. The junction had 22 bases not matched to a gene; V was cut back by 3 bases and J by 9 bases. In germline, CDR1 is SGHNT, CDR2 YENEEA. The chain's CDR3 is CASSLETSGKRLTERGEQFF. The CDR3 bases are TGTGCCAGCAGCTTGGAGACTAGCGGGAAACGTTTGACGGAGCGAGGTGAGCAGTTCTTC.

This chain connects TRBV28 to TRBJ2-7; the D gene is possibly TRBD1 (5 bases). Trimming stripped 4 bases from V and 2 bases from J, with 15 bases between. Germline values: CDR1 MDHEN, CDR2 SYDVKM. The CDR3 sequence is 15 residues long. CDR3 in DNA: TGTGCCAGCAGTTGGGGCCGGGCGGTGGCCTACGAGCAGTACTTC. Encoded protein: CASSWGRAVAYEQYF. Full variable domain (rest looked up from reference TRBV28 and TRBJ2-7): DVKVTQSSRYLVKRTGEKVFLECVQDMDHENMFWYRQDPGLGLRLIYFSYDVKMKEKGDIPEGYSVSREKKERFSLILESASTNQTSMYLCASSWGRAVAYEQYFGPGTRLTVT.

The chain couples TRBV7-6 to TRBJ2-7; weak D call: TRBD2 (6 bases). The V end was cut by 1 base, the J end by 3 bases, with 16 bases between. The germline V gene encodes CDR1 SGHVS and CDR2 FNYEAQ. The CDR3 contains 16 residues. Written as DNA, the CDR3 is TGTGCCAGCAGCTTAGTGGGGGGTGGAAACCTCTACGAGCAGTACTTC. This codes for CASSLVGGGNLYEQYF.

J is TRBJ2-3 and V is TRBV29-1; D may be TRBD1 (6 bases). Germline lookup yields CDR1 SQVTM and CDR2 ANQGSEA. The length of the CDR3 is 13 residues. Trimming took off 8 bases at V and 1 base at J, with 13 bases between the two ends. CDR3 protein: CSSEAGGTDTQYF. The CDR3 DNA sequence: TGCAGCTCCGAGGCAGGGGGCACAGATACGCAGTATTTT.

The rearrangement links TRBV7-2 to TRBJ2-1; no definite D call. V gave up 1 base and J gave up 8 bases, with 12 bases separating them. Germline V gives CDR1 SGHTA, CDR2 FQGNSA. The CDR3 totals 14 residues. CDR3 in DNA: TGTGCCAGCAGCTTAGGGTACGGGTTCGATGAGCAGTTCTTC. Translated: CASSLGYGFDEQFF.